This T cell receptor (beta chain) was observed in a study of T cells in localized non-small cell lung cancer. Study-wide results and limits: A median around 55 of the top 100 tumor clones appeared in adjacent lung.

Turning to this clone: Its specificity is not known.

The repertoire was sequenced with immunoSEQ multiplex PCR; TCRdb's copy has only in-frame clones and lacks some. The sample lists about 55,000 clones, 65% to 85% occurring once. Source: peripheral blood mononuclear cells, taken before any cancer treatment. The sequence was collected from a man aged 35-69 years with stage III lung adenocarcinoma.

CDR3 in DNA: TGTGCCTGGAGTTCCAGCCACTCGAATGAGCAGTTCTTC. It yields the protein CAWSSSHSNEQFF. The chain is built from TRBV30 and TRBJ2-1; D gene ambiguous. The V gene lost 2 bases and the J gene lost 7 bases, with 12 bases spanning the gap. CDR1 and CDR2 from the germline V gene are GTSNPN and SVGIG (reference sequence). This CDR3 region has 13 residues.